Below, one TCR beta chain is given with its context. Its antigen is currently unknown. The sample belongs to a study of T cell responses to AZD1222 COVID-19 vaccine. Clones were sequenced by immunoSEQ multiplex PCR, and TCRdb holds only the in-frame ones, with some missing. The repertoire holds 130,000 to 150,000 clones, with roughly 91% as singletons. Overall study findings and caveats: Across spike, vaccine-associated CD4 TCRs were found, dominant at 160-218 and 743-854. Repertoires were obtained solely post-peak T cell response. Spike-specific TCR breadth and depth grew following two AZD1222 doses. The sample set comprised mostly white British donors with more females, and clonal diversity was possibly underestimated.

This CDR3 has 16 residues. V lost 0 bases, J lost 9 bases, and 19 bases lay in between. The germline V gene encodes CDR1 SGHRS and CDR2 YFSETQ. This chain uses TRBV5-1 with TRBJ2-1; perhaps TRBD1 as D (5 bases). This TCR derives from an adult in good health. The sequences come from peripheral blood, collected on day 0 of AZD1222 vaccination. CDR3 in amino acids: CASSLAGLTENGEQFF. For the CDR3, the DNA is TGCGCCAGCAGCTTGGCAGGGCTAACAGAGAATGGTGAGCAGTTCTTC. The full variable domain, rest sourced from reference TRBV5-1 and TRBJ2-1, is KAGVTQTPRYLIKTRGQQVTLSCSPISGHRSVSWYQQTPGQGLQFLFEYFSETQRNKGNFPGRFSGRQFSNSRSEMNVSTLELGDSALYLCASSLAGLTENGEQFFGPGTRLTVL.